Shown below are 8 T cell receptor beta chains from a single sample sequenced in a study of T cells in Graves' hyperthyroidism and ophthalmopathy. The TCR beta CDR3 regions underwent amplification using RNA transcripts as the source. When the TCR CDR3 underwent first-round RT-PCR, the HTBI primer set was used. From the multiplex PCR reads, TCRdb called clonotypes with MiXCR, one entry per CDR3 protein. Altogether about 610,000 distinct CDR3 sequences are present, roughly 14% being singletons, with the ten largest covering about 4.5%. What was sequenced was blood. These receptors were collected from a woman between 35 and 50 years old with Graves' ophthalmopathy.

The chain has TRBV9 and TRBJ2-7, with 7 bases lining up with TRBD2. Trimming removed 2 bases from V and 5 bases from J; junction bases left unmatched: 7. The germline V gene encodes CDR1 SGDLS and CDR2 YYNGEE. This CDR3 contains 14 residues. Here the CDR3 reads CASSVGLGTDEQYF. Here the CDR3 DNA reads TGTGCCAGCAGCGTCGGACTAGGAACCGACGAGCAGTACTTC.

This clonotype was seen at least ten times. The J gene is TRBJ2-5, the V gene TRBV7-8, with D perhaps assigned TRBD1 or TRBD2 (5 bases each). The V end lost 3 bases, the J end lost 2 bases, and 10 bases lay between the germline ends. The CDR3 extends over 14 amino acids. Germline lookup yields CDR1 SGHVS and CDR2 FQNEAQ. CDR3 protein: CASSLVGAQETQYF. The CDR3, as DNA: TGTGCCAGCAGCTTGGTCGGGGCACAAGAGACCCAGTACTTC.

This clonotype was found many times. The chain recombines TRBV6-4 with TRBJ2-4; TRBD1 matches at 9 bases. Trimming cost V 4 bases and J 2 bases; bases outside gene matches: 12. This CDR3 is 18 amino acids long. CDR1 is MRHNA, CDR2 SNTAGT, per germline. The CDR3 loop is CASSGGNRDRVSKNIQYF. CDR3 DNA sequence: TGTGCCAGCAGTGGCGGAAACCGGGACAGGGTGTCCAAAAACATTCAGTACTTC.

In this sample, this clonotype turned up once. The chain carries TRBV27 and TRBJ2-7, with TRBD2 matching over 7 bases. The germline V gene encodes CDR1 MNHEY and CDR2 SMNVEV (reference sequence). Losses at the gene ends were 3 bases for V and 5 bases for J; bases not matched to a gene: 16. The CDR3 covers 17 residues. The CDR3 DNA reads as TGTGCCAGCAGTTTCCTGGGTCGGGGGGAAAGGAGGCACGAGCAGTACTTC. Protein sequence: CASSFLGRGERRHEQYF.

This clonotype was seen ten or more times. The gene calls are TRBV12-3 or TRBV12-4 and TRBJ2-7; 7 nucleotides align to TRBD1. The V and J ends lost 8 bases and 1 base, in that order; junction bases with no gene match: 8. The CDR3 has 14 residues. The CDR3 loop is CASRRQGLSYEQYF. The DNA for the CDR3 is TGTGCCAGCCGAAGACAGGGTTTGTCCTACGAGCAGTACTTC.

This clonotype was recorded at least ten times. The DNA of the CDR3 is TGTGCCAGCAGTTTTTCCGACAGGGAGGGCTATGGCTACACCTTC. It yields the protein CASSFSDREGYGYTF. This chain connects TRBV12-3 or TRBV12-4 to TRBJ1-2; 7 positions match TRBD1. Trimming at V came to 3 bases and at J to 4 bases, leaving 8 bases not matched to a gene. This CDR3 contains 15 residues.

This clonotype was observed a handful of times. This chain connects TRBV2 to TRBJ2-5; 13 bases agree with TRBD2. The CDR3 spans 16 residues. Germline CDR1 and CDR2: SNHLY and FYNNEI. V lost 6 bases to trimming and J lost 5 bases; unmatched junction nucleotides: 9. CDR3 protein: CASRRRTSGSGETQYF. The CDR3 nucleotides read TGTGCCAGCAGGAGAAGGACTAGCGGGAGTGGGGAGACCCAGTACTTC.

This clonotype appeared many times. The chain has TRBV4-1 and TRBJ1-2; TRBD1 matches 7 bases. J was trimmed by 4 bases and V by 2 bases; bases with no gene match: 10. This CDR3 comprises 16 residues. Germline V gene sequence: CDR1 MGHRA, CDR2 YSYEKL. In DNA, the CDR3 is TGCGCCAGCAGCCAACCCCTGACAGGGTTGGCCTATGGCTACACCTTC. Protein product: CASSQPLTGLAYGYTF.